This TCR beta chain originates from a study of OX40 agonist ivuxolimab in advanced cancers. CDR1 and CDR2 (germline): SGHDT, YYEEEE. The CDR3 length is 17 residues. With V trimmed by 2 bases and J by 3 bases, 8 bases remained unmatched. TCRdb's table, derived via immunoSEQ multiplex PCR, lists solely in-frame clones and lacks some. The sample has some 73,000 clones, roughly 88% seen once; the top ten hold 0.85% to 1%. This sequence joins TRBV5-6 and TRBJ1-1; TRBD1 matches at 12 bases. The receptor comes from an adult with an advanced solid tumor such as melanoma, head and neck, liver or kidney cancer. This specimen was CD4+ or CD8+ T cells sorted from blood, taken in a trial of the OX40 agonist ivuxolimab. The CDR3 sequence: CASSFPGQGALDTEAFF. The CDR3 coding sequence is TGTGCCAGCAGCTTCCCGGGACAGGGGGCTTTGGACACTGAAGCTTTCTTT.